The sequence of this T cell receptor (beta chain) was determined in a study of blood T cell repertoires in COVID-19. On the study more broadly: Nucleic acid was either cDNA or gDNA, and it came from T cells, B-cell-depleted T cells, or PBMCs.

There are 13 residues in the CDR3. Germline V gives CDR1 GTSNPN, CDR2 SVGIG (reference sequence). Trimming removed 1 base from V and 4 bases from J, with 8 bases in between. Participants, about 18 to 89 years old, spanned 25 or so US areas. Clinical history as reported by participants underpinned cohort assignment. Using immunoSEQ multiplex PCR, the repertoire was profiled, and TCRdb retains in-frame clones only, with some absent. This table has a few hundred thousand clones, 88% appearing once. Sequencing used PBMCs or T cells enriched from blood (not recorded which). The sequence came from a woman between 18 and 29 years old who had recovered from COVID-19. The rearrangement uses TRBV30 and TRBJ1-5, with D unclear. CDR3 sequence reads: CAWSGGGNQPQHF. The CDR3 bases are TGTGCCTGGAGTGGTGGAGGGAATCAGCCCCAGCATTTT.